This entry describes one T cell receptor beta chain. The specificity of this receptor is unknown. Per-base quality was not reported, and no clone a single base away is much larger than it. The CDR3 goes from the cysteine to the phenylalanine over 15 residues. Just CDR3 DNA is preserved here, 45 bases in frame from base 1. V trim: 0 bases; J trim: 5 bases; unmatched bases: 3. CDR1 SGHTA and CDR2 FQGTGA were looked up in the germline V gene. These data come from a study of vaccination and CD4 T cells after COVID-19 (dated by TCRdb to 2022 to 2024). In the study overall: Convalescent patients had a positive SARS-CoV-2 result on nasal swab PCR, and of these patients, fewer than ten had mild disease and one had severe disease. The spike-specific CD4+ TCR repertoire was compared before and after mRNA vaccination in over nine COVID-19 convalescent patients and a few infection-naive healthy vaccine recipients. In the convalescent cohort there were six males and four females, among whom were two Hispanic individuals, seven Caucasians, two Asians and one multiracial person. Post-vaccine blood samples were obtained a median of about 72 days after the second vaccine dose, with a range of about 13 to 241 days. Participants got two doses of the Pfizer-BioNTech BNT162b2 vaccine (n=8) or two doses of the Moderna mRNA-1273 vaccine (n=2). Post-COVID blood samples from convalescent patients were collected a median of around 100 days after diagnosis, with a range of roughly 30 to 170 days. Control cultures received a CEFX viral epitope pool as the positive control, an HIV-1 Nef peptide pool as the negative control, or no peptide. The cultures were stimulated with overlapping spike peptide pools from SARS-CoV-2 and from the common cold coronaviruses HCoV-NL63, HCoV-OC43 and HCoV-229E. Summary of the overall study and its limitations: Among the post-vaccine SARS-CoV-2-reactive clones in convalescent patients, a median approximately 86% showed up only after vaccination, which suggests vaccine-specific priming. The median count of SARS-CoV-2-reactive clonotypes went up from 21 after infection to 38 after vaccination, although the change was not significant. Nearly all vaccine-specific clones in convalescent patients (304 of 307) were mono-reactive for SARS-CoV-2 spike rather than cross-reactive with common cold coronaviruses. Only a relatively small number of convalescent patients were included in the study, and early timepoints following natural infection were not analyzed.

Read against the paper, the sample's treatment or condition label means: roughly 10-day PBMC culture with coronavirus spike peptide pools or control peptides (ViraFEST assay). The ViraFEST assay was used in the study, in which antigen-specific T cells were expanded with peptide pools and expanded clonotypes were subsequently identified by TCR sequencing. Positive SARS-CoV-2 PCR tests in the convalescent patients dated from March to December 2020, before Alpha, Beta and Delta variants emerged in the United States. Each well held around 2.1 million PBMCs cultured with around 9 ug/ml peptide pools in IMDM containing approximately 5% human AB serum and approximately 10 IU/ml IL-2. On days 3 and 7, half of the culture medium was replaced with fresh IL-2-containing medium. Once the cells had been in culture for roughly 10 days, the EasySep CD4+ T cell isolation kit was used to isolate CD4+ T cells by negative selection. PBMCs were separated from whole blood using Ficoll-Paque Plus gradient centrifugation and then either used fresh or cryopreserved at -140C. In general, triplicate wells were set up for every culture condition.

The library was made by PCR. TCR sequencing of DNA from cultured CD4+ T cells used the Oncomine TCR Beta short-read assay at the Johns Hopkins FTIC core. The QIAamp micro DNA kit was used to extract genomic DNA from the cultured CD4+ T cells. The Oncomine TCR Beta libraries from cultured CD4+ T cells were pooled using unique dual indexes and then sequenced on an Illumina iSeq 100. As for the authors' bioinformatics: Non-productive sequences were removed, and CDR3s not starting with C, not ending with F or W, or shorter than 7 amino acids were discarded. Antigen-specific clonotypes were identified using the MANAFEST web application through comparison of peptide-stimulated wells with reference and other culture wells. An FDR below 0.05, an odds ratio above 5, and a productive frequency above 0.1% in at least two of three replicate wells were required for clones to be considered positive. A clonotype was classed as cross-reactive if the clonotype showed significant expansion both in SARS-CoV-2 spike wells and in at least one common cold coronavirus spike condition. Levenshtein distances (stringdist) and unrooted phylogenetic trees (ape) in R version 3.6.1 were used to assess CDR3 homology. Clones were called with MiXCR by TCRdb after fastp trimmed the public reads at Q25, and only in-frame beta chains were retained. Every entry covers one CDR3 protein and lists the most common genes and DNA from its rows. The authors' filters were not applied to this entry. Present in this sample are more than 6,500 distinct CDR3 sequences, roughly three fifths of which were seen just once. Jointly, the top ten make up about 19% of the sample.

The sequence links TRBV7-3 to TRBJ1-1, with 10 central nucleotides matching TRBD1. Sequencing was carried out using CD4+ T cells from blood, cultured in vitro. The origin of this receptor is a human donor who had recovered from COVID-19. The encoded CDR3 is CASSLTGQGGTEAFF. The nucleotides read TGTGCCAGCAGCTTAACAGGACAGGGGGGGACTGAAGCTTTCTTT.